This T cell receptor beta chain was sequenced for a study of CD8+CD57+ T cells in acquired aplastic anemia. CD8+CD57+ cell expansion, shown by flow cytometry, had occurred in the patients selected for sequencing. Template material for TCR beta VDJ and CDR3 profiling consisted of genomic DNA. From the reads, TCRdb called clonotypes with MiXCR, one entry per CDR3 protein. The repertoire consists of around 200,000 distinct CDR3 sequences, with roughly 60% occurring once and the leading ten covering more than 40%. The source material was sorted CD4+, CD8+, or CD8+CD57+ T cells (not recorded which) from PBMCs. The clonotype originates from a human donor with aplastic anemia.

The CDR3 DNA follows: TGTGCCATCAGTGAGGGACAGGGGCCTGAAGCTTTCTTT. This gives the protein CAISEGQGPEAFF. This chain links TRBV10-3 with TRBJ1-1; 9 bases are shared with TRBD1. The CDR3 is made up of 13 amino acids. Trimming cost V 2 bases and J 6 bases; bases outside gene matches: 1. Germline CDR1 reads ENHRY; CDR2 reads SYGVKD.